The clone carrying this T cell receptor (beta chain) occurred a few times. The antigen remains undetermined. These data are taken from a study of cytomegalovirus exposure and HLA in healthy donors. Findings and caveats of the study: A reported reduction in N-insertions relative to the approximately 640-donor mean was seen in an Asian-associated ancestry cluster in a later analysis. TCR beta chain V- and J-gene trimming was linked, in a later analysis, to a missense variant in DCLRE1C.

The records do not include a CMV serostatus for this donor. In the PCR, 60 Vbeta and 13 Jbeta primers were used. The assay was immunoSEQ multiplex PCR, and TCRdb's table has in-frame clones only and misses some. Here the sample spans about 120,000 clones, 74% being singletons. The sequence came from a human donor in good health. Sequencing used PBMCs.

CDR3 residues: CASSLELAARTDTQYF. The CDR3 coding sequence is TGTGCCAGCAGCTTAGAACTAGCGGCCCGCACAGATACGCAGTATTTT. V usage is TRBV7-9 and J usage is TRBJ2-3, with TRBD2 matching 8 bases. The CDR3 runs 16 residues. Looked up from germline, CDR1 is SEHNR and CDR2 is FQNEAQ (reference sequence). V lost 1 base, J lost 1 base, and 4 bases stayed unmatched.